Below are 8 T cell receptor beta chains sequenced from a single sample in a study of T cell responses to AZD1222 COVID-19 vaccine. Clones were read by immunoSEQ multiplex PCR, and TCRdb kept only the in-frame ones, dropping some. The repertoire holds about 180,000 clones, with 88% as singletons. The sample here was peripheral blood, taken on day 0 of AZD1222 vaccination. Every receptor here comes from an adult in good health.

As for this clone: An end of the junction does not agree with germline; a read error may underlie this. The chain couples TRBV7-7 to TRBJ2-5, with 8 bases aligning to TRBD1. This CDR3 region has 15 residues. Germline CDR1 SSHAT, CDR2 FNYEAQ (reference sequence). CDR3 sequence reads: CASSLAQGVGETQYF. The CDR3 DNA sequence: TGTGCTAGCAGCTTAGCACAGGGGGTTGGGGAGACCCAGTACTTC.

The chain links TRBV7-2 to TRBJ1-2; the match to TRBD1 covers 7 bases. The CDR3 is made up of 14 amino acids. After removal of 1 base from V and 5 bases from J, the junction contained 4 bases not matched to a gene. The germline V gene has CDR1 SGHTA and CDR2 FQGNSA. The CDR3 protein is CASSLGATGYGYTF. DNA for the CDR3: TGTGCCAGCAGCTTAGGGGCGACAGGGTATGGCTACACCTTC.

The CDR3 DNA is TGTGCCAGCAGACAGACAGGGGAGGATTCACCCCTCCACTTT. This translates into CASRQTGEDSPLHF. The chain combines TRBV28 with TRBJ1-6; TRBD1 agrees at 8 bases. J gave up 8 bases and V 6 bases, and 6 bases lay outside the gene matches. Germline-derived CDR1 and CDR2 are MDHEN and SYDVKM. The CDR3 extends over 14 amino acids.

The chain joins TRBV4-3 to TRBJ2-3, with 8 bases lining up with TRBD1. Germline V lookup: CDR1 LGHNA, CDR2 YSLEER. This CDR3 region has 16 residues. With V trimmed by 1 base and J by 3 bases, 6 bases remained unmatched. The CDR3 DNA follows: TGCGCCAGCAGCCAAGGGACAGGGCCCCCAACAGATACGCAGTATTTT. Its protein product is CASSQGTGPPTDTQYF.

CDR3 nucleotides: TGTGCCAGCAGTTCAAGGATTGAAGCTTTCTTT. It translates to CASSSRIEAFF. This chain joins TRBV6-5 and TRBJ1-1; D gene uncertain. The CDR3 has 11 amino acids. Looked up from germline, CDR1 is MNHEY and CDR2 is SVGAGI. V dropped 4 bases and J dropped 7 bases, with 7 bases sitting between them.

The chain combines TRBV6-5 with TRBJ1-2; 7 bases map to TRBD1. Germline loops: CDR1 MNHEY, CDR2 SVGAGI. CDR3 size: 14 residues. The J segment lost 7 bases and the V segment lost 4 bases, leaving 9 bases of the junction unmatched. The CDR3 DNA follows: TGTGCCAGCAGTTCTTCCGGGACAGATGGTGGCTACACCTTC. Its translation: CASSSSGTDGGYTF.

The CDR3 bases are TGTGCCAGCAGCTCTCCACCCTACACGTATTCACCCCTCCACTTT. As protein: CASSSPPYTYSPLHF. The chain employs TRBV7-2 and TRBJ1-6, with unresolved D. V lost 4 bases and J 8 bases, leaving 15 bases between the germline ends. The CDR3 loop spans 15 amino acids. Germline lookup yields CDR1 SGHTA and CDR2 FQGNSA.

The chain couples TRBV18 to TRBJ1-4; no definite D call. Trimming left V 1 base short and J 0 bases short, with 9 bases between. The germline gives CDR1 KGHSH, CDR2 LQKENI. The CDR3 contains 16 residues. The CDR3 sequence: CASSPQNGATNEKLFF. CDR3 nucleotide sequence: TGTGCCAGCTCACCACAAAACGGAGCAACTAATGAAAAACTGTTTTTT.